This TCR beta chain was found in a study of OX40 agonist ivuxolimab in advanced cancers. Generated by immunoSEQ multiplex PCR, the TCRdb table keeps only in-frame clones and is missing some. This sample has over 75,000 clones, with less than 95% found just once. The CDR3 extends over 13 amino acids. Germline-derived CDR1 and CDR2 are LNHDA and SQIVND (reference sequence). Trimming cost V 4 bases and J 3 bases; bases outside gene matches: 0. Sequencing was performed on CD4+ or CD8+ T cells sorted from blood, taken in a trial of the OX40 agonist ivuxolimab. The V gene is TRBV19, the J gene TRBJ2-7; 10 bases align to TRBD2. The receptor was derived from an adult with an advanced solid tumor such as melanoma, head and neck, liver or kidney cancer. The CDR3 bases are TGTGCCAGTAGTAGGACTAGCGGCTACGAGCAGTACTTC. Translation: CASSRTSGYEQYF.